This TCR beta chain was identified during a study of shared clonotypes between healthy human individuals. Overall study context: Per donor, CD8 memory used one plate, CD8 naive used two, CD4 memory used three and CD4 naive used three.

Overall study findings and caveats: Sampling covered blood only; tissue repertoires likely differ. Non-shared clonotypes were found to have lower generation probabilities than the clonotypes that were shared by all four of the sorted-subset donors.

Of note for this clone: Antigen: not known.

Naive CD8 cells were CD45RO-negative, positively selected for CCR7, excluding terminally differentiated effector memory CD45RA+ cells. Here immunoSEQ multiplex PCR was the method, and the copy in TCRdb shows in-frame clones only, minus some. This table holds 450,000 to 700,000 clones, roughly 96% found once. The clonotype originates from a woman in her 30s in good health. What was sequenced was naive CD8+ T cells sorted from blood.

CDR3 amino acids: CASESRTVGEKLFF. Here the CDR3 DNA reads TGTGCCAGCGAGAGCCGGACAGTAGGGGAAAAACTGTTTTTT. The V and J genes are TRBV7-9 and TRBJ1-4; a weak D match, TRBD1 (6 bases). This CDR3 is built from 14 residues. V dropped 8 bases and J dropped 8 bases, with 18 bases sitting between them. CDR1 and CDR2 (germline): SEHNR, FQNEAQ (reference sequence).